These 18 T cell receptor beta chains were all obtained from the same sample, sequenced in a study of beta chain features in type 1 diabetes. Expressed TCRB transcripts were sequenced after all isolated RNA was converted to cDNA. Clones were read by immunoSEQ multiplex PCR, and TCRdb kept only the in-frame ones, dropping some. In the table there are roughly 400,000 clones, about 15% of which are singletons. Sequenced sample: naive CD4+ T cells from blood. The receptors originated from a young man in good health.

CDR3: CASRTLPGQVTDTQYF. As DNA, the CDR3 is TGTGCCAGCAGGACCCTCCCGGGACAAGTCACAGATACGCAGTATTTT. V usage is TRBV11-2 and J usage is TRBJ2-3, with TRBD1 as a possible D gene (6 bases). The CDR3 runs 16 residues. V lost 6 bases, J lost 2 bases, and 18 bases lay in between. Germline V gives CDR1 SGHAT, CDR2 FQNNGV.

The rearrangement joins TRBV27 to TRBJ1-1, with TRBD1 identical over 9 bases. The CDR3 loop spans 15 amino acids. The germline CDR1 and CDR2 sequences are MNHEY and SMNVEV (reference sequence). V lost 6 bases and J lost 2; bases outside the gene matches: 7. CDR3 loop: CASRTGGEVNTEAFF. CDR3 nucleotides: TGTGCCAGCAGGACAGGGGGAGAAGTTAACACTGAAGCTTTCTTT.

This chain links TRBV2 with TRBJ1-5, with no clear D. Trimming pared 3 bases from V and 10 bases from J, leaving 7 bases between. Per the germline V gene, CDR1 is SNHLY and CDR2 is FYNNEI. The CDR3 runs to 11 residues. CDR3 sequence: CASSDDGPQHF. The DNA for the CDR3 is TGTGCCAGCAGTGACGATGGTCCCCAGCATTTT.

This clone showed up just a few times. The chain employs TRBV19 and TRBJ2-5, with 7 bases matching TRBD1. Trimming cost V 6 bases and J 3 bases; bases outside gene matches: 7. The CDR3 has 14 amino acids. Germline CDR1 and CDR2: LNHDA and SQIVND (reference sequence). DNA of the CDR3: TGTGCCAGTAGACGGGACAGATCCGAAGAGACCCAGTACTTC. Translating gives CASRRDRSEETQYF.

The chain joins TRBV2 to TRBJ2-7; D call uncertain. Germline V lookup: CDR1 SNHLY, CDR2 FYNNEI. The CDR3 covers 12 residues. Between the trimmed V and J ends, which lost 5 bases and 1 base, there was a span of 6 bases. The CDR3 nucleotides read TGTGCCAGCAGTAGGAAGTCCTACGAGCAGTACTTC. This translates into CASSRKSYEQYF.

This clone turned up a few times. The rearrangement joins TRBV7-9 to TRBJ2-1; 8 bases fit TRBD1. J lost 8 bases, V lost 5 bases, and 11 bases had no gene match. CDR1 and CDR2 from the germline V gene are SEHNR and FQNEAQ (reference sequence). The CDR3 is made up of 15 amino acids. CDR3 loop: CASSQRTGQGHEQFF. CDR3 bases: TGTGCCAGCAGCCAAAGGACAGGGCAAGGGCATGAGCAGTTCTTC.

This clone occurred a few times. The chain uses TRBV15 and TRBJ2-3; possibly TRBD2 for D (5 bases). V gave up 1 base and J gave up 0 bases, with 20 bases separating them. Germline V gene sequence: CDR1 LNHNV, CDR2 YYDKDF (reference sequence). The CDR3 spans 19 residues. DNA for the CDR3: TGTGCCACCAGCAGAGGTGGGCTTGGAGCGGTTCTTAGCACAGATACGCAGTATTTT. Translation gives CATSRGGLGAVLSTDTQYF.

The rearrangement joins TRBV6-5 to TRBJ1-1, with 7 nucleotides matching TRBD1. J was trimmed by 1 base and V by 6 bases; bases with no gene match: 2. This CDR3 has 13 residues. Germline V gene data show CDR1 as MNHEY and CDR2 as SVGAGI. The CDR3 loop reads CASSRQGNTEAFF. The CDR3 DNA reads TGTGCCAGCAGCCGACAGGGGAACACTGAAGCTTTCTTT.

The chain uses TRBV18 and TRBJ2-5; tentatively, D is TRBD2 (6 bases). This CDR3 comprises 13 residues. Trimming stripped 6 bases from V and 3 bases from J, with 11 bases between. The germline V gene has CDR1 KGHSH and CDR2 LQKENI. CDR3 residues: CASSRGGEETQYF. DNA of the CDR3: TGTGCCAGCTCGAGGGGAGGAGAAGAGACCCAGTACTTC. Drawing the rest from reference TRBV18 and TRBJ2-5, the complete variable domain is NAGVMQNPRHLVRRRGQEARLRCSPMKGHSHVYWYRQLPEEGLKFMVYLQKENIIDESGMPKERFSAEFPKEGPSILRIQQVVRGDSAAYFCASSRGGEETQYFGPGTRLLVL.

The CDR3 region is CASSVDSGKWTDTQYF. DNA of the CDR3: TGTGCCAGCAGCGTAGATAGCGGGAAGTGGACAGATACGCAGTATTTT. The rearrangement links TRBV9 to TRBJ2-3, with 8 nucleotides matching TRBD2. CDR3 length: 16 amino acids. Trimming removed 0 bases from V and 3 bases from J; junction bases left unmatched: 6. The germline V gene encodes CDR1 SGDLS and CDR2 YYNGEE.

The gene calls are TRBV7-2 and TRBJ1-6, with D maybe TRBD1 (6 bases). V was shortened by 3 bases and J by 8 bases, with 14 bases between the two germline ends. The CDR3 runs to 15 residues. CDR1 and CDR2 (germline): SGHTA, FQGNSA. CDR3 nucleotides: TGTGCCAGCAGCTTTTCAGGGGCCAGGGATTCACCCCTCCACTTT. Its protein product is CASSFSGARDSPLHF.

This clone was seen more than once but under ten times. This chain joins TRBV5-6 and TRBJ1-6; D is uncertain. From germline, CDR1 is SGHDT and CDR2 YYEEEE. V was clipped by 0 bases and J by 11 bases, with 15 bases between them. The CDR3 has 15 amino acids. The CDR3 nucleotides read TGTGCCAGCAGCTTGGTGGTTTCTGGGAGACCACCCCTCCACTTT. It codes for CASSLVVSGRPPLHF.

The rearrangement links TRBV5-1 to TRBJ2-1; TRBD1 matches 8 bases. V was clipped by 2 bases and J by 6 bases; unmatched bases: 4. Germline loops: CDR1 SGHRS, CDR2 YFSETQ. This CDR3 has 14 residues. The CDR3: CASSFRDRSNEQFF. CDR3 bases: TGCGCCAGCAGCTTCCGGGACAGGTCCAATGAGCAGTTCTTC. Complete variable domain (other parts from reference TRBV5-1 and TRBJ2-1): KAGVTQTPRYLIKTRGQQVTLSCSPISGHRSVSWYQQTPGQGLQFLFEYFSETQRNKGNFPGRFSGRQFSNSRSEMNVSTLELGDSALYLCASSFRDRSNEQFFGPGTRLTVL.

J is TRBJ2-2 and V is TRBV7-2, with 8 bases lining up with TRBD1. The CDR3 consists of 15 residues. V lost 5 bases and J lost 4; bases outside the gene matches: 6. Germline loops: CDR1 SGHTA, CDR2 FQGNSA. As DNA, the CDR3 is TGTGCCAGCAGCCGTAGAACAGGGGGCACCGGGGAGCTGTTTTTT. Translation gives CASSRRTGGTGELFF.

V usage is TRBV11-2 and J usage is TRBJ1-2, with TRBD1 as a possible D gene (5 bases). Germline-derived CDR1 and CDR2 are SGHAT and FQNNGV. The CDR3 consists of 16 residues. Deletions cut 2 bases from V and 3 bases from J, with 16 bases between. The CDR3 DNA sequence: TGTGCCAGCAGCTTACTATCCGCAGGGAGCGACTATGGCTACACCTTC. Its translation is CASSLLSAGSDYGYTF.

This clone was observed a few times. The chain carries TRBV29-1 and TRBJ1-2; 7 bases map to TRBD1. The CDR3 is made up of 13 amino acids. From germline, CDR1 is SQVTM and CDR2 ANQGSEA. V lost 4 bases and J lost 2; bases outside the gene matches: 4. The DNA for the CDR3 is TGCAGCGTTGGACAGGGTGGAAACTATGGCTACACCTTC. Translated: CSVGQGGNYGYTF. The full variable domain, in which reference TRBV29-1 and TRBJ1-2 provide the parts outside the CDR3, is SAVISQKPSRDICQRGTSLTIQCQVDSQVTMMFWYRQQPGQSLTLIATANQGSEATYESGFVIDKFPISRPNLTFSTLTVSNMSPEDSSIYLCSVGQGGNYGYTFGSGTRLTVV.

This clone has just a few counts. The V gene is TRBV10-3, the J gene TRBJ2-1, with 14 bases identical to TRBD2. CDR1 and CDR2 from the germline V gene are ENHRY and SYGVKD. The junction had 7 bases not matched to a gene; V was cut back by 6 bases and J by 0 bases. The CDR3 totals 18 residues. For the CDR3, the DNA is TGTGCCATCAGAAAATCCGGGACTAGCGGGAGCTCCTACAATGAGCAGTTCTTC. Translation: CAIRKSGTSGSSYNEQFF.

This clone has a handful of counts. Here the CDR3 DNA reads TGTGCCAGCAGTTACCGGGGACAGTTCCAAGAGACCCAGTACTTC. Protein product: CASSYRGQFQETQYF. This chain connects TRBV6-5 to TRBJ2-5; 7 positions agree with TRBD1. The trim removed 2 bases at V and 1 base at J, leaving 4 bases unmatched. Germline CDR1 and CDR2: MNHEY and SVGAGI. The CDR3 runs 15 residues.